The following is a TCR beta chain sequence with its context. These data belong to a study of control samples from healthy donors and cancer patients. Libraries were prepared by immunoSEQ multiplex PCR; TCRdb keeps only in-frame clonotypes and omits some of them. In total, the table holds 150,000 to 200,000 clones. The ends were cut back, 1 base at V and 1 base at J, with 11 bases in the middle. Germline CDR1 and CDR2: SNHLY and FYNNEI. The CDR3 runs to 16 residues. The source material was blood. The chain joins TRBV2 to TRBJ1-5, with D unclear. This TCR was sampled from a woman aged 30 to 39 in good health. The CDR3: CASSEVAEDSNQPQHF. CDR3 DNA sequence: TGTGCCAGCAGTGAAGTGGCAGAGGACAGCAATCAGCCCCAGCATTTT. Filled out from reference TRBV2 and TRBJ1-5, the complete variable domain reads EPEVTQTPSHQVTQMGQEVILRCVPISNHLYFYWYRQILGQKVEFLVSFYNNEISEKSEIFDDQFSVERPDGSNFTLKIRSTKLEDSAMYFCASSEVAEDSNQPQHFGDGTRLSIL.